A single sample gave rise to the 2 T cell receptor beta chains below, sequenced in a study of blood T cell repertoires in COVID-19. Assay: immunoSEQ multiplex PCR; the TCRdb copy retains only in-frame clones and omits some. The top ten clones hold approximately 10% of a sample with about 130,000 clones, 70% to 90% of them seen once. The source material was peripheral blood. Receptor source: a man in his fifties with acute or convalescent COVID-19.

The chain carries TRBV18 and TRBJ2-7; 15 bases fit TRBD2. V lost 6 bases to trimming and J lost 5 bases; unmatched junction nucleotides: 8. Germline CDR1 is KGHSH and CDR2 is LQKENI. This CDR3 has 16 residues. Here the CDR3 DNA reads TGTGCCAGCTCTTCAGGACTAGCGGGAGGGGGTAACGAGCAGTACTTC. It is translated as CASSSGLAGGGNEQYF.

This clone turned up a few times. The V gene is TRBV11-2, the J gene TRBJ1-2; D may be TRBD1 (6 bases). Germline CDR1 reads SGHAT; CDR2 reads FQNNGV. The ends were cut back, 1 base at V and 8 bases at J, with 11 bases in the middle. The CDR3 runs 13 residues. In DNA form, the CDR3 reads TGTGCCAGCAGCTTAGTGGGACAAGAGGGCTACACCTTC. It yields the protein CASSLVGQEGYTF.